The 17 T cell receptor beta chains below all came from one sample that was sequenced in a study of T cell responses to AZD1222 COVID-19 vaccine. Using immunoSEQ multiplex PCR, the repertoire was profiled, and TCRdb retains in-frame clones only, with some absent. The table has roughly 120,000 clones, over 85% seen once. Sample: peripheral blood, taken 28 days after the second AZD1222 dose. Receptors originate from an adult who received the AZD1222 COVID-19 vaccine.

This clone came up a few times. The V and J genes are TRBV18 and TRBJ2-2, with a weak D call TRBD2 (6 bases). This CDR3 region has 19 residues. Deletions cut 4 bases from V and 2 bases from J, with 23 bases between. Germline CDR1 and CDR2: KGHSH and LQKENI. The CDR3 bases are TGTGCCAGCTCACTTGTTTCCCGGGCCGGGGGACCTAACACCGGGGAGCTGTTTTTT. Translated: CASSLVSRAGGPNTGELFF. The full variable domain, completed using reference TRBV18 and TRBJ2-2, is NAGVMQNPRHLVRRRGQEARLRCSPMKGHSHVYWYRQLPEEGLKFMVYLQKENIIDESGMPKERFSAEFPKEGPSILRIQQVVRGDSAAYFCASSLVSRAGGPNTGELFFGEGSRLTVL.

There are a few counts of this clone. This chain links TRBV6-6 with TRBJ1-1, with 8 positions matching TRBD1. The ends lost 6 bases at V and 7 bases at J; junction bases unmatched: 10. The CDR3 contains 14 residues. Germline V gene lookup returns CDR1 MNHNY and CDR2 SVGAGI (reference sequence). The DNA for the CDR3 is TGTGCCAGCAGACTACAGGGGGATGAATATGAAGCTTTCTTT. It codes for CASRLQGDEYEAFF.

The gene calls are TRBV3-1 (or the pseudogene TRBV3-2) and TRBJ2-4, with D perhaps TRBD1 or TRBD2 (5 bases each). The CDR3 contains 16 residues. Trimming took 0 bases from V and 3 from J, leaving 12 bases between them. CDR1 LGHDT and CDR2 YNNKEL come from the germline V gene (reference sequence). CDR3 in DNA: TGTGCCAGCAGCCAAGATTGGGGACCGTTCAAAAACATTCAGTACTTC. Its translation is CASSQDWGPFKNIQYF.

V and J are TRBV7-9 and TRBJ2-3; 7 positions agree with TRBD2. The CDR3 loop spans 14 amino acids. Trimming at V came to 2 bases and at J to 4 bases, leaving 3 bases not matched to a gene. Germline V lookup: CDR1 SEHNR, CDR2 FQNEAQ (reference sequence). The CDR3 DNA follows: TGTGCCAGCAGCTTAATGACTAGCTCAGATACGCAGTATTTT. Protein sequence: CASSLMTSSDTQYF.

This chain uses TRBV5-5 with TRBJ2-1, with TRBD2 identical over 11 bases. Germline V lookup: CDR1 SGHKS, CDR2 YYEKEE (reference sequence). The CDR3 is 16 amino acids. The V and J ends lost 0 bases and 6 bases, in that order; junction bases with no gene match: 5. Here the CDR3 reads CASSLAPSGGTNEQFF. The CDR3 DNA follows: TGTGCCAGCAGCTTGGCGCCTAGCGGGGGGACCAATGAGCAGTTCTTC.

This chain joins TRBV9 and TRBJ2-7; D perhaps matches TRBD1 (6 bases). The CDR3 is 14 amino acids. V was shortened by 4 bases and J by 2 bases, with 13 bases between the two germline ends. Germline V gene lookup returns CDR1 SGDLS and CDR2 YYNGEE. The CDR3 nucleotides are TGTGCCAGCAGCCGGGGCCGGACAGCCTACGAGCAGTACTTC. Protein: CASSRGRTAYEQYF.

The chain recombines TRBV5-5 with TRBJ1-4; D unclear. Germline V CDR1 and CDR2: SGHKS, YYEKEE (reference sequence). This CDR3 has 16 residues. Trimming pared 1 base from V and 5 bases from J, leaving 15 bases between. The DNA for the CDR3 is TGTGCCAGCAGCTTGATATCCTCCTGGAGGAATGAAAAACTGTTTTTT. Amino acids: CASSLISSWRNEKLFF.

The CDR3 region has the DNA TGTGCCAGCAGCTTAAGCACTGGCACTGAAGCTTTCTTT. Its translation is CASSLSTGTEAFF. This chain uses TRBV5-5 with TRBJ1-1; D gene unclear. Germline V gives CDR1 SGHKS, CDR2 YYEKEE (reference sequence). The CDR3 sequence is 13 residues long. Between the trimmed V and J ends, which lost 2 bases and 4 bases, there was a span of 9 bases. Together with reference TRBV5-5 and TRBJ1-1, the CDR3 gives the full variable domain: DAGVTQSPTHLIKTRGQQVTLRCSPISGHKSVSWYQQVLGQGPQFIFQYYEKEERGRGNFPDRFSARQFPNYSSELNVNALLLGDSALYLCASSLSTGTEAFFGQGTRLTVV.

This clone was seen more than once but under ten times. This chain joins TRBV11-3 and TRBJ2-4; either TRBD1 or TRBD2 may fit D (5 bases each). V dropped 4 bases and J dropped 8 bases, with 15 bases sitting between them. Germline loops: CDR1 SGHNT, CDR2 YENEEA. The CDR3 length is 14 residues. CDR3 DNA sequence: TGTGCCAGCAGCTCAGGGACCGAAGAGGACATTCAGTACTTC. Translating gives CASSSGTEEDIQYF.

This clone showed up just once. The chain combines TRBV7-6 with TRBJ2-5, with a possible D match to TRBD2 (5 bases). V was shortened by 5 bases and J by 4 bases, with 8 bases between the two germline ends. The CDR3 runs to 12 residues. CDR1 is SGHVS, CDR2 FNYEAQ, per germline. CDR3 residues: CASSLRGETQYF. CDR3 coding DNA: TGTGCCAGCAGCCTCCGGGGAGAGACCCAGTACTTC.

This chain joins TRBV4-2 and TRBJ1-1; D is undetermined. The CDR3 length is 15 residues. Trimming removed 0 bases from V and 0 bases from J, with 8 bases in between. Germline V gene sequence: CDR1 LGHNA, CDR2 YNFKEQ. The CDR3 sequence: CASSQDPTMNTEAFF. In DNA form, the CDR3 reads TGTGCCAGCAGCCAAGACCCTACCATGAACACTGAAGCTTTCTTT.

V is TRBV3-1 (or the pseudogene TRBV3-2) and J is TRBJ2-7, with D possibly being TRBD1 (6 bases). This CDR3 comprises 12 residues. The V end was cut by 4 bases, the J end by 6 bases, with 10 bases between. CDR1 and CDR2 from the germline V gene are LGHDT and YNNKEL (reference sequence). CDR3 region: CASSPSRGEQYF. The CDR3, as DNA: TGTGCCAGCAGCCCCTCCAGGGGCGAGCAGTACTTC.

This chain joins TRBV19 and TRBJ1-2; the D is unclear. Germline lookup yields CDR1 LNHDA and CDR2 SQIVND (reference sequence). Between the trimmed V and J ends, which lost 3 bases and 0 bases, there was a span of 11 bases. The CDR3 totals 15 residues. The CDR3 here is CASSILQTSNYGYTF. CDR3 DNA: TGTGCCAGTAGTATCCTGCAGACCTCTAACTATGGCTACACCTTC.

V and J are TRBV6-5 and TRBJ1-2, with D tentatively TRBD1 (6 bases). Trimming left V 2 bases short and J 4 bases short, with 11 bases between. Germline V gene lookup returns CDR1 MNHEY and CDR2 SVGAGI. This CDR3 contains 14 residues. CDR3 DNA sequence: TGTGCCAGCAGTTACACGGGGGCCACCTATGGCTACACCTTC. Protein sequence: CASSYTGATYGYTF.

This clone was detected once. The CDR3 region has the DNA TGTGCCAGCACGCAGGGGCCTCTTTACGAGCAGTACTTC. It codes for CASTQGPLYEQYF. This chain links TRBV6-5 with TRBJ2-7, with D tentatively TRBD1 (6 bases). This CDR3 is 13 amino acids long. The germline V and J ends were trimmed by 7 bases and 4 bases, with 14 bases remaining between them. Germline assignment: CDR1 MNHEY and CDR2 SVGAGI.

This sequence joins TRBV10-2 and TRBJ1-4; D unresolved. The germline V gene has CDR1 WSHSY and CDR2 SAAADI. V lost 4 bases, J lost 7 bases, and 13 bases lay in between. CDR3 size: 14 residues. The CDR3 nucleotides read TGCGCCAGCAGTGTCCAGCGAACCACTGAAAAACTGTTTTTT. Its translation is CASSVQRTTEKLFF.

This clone was found once. The chain has TRBV5-1 and TRBJ2-2; 7 nucleotides match TRBD2. The V segment lost 0 bases and the J segment 2 bases; nucleotides outside the gene matches: 7. The CDR3 loop spans 17 amino acids. Germline V gives CDR1 SGHRS, CDR2 YFSETQ. In nucleotides, the CDR3 is TGCGCCAGCAGCTTGGTTCGGGGGGAGCACAACACCGGGGAGCTGTTTTTT. This translates into CASSLVRGEHNTGELFF. The full variable domain, completed using reference TRBV5-1 and TRBJ2-2, is KAGVTQTPRYLIKTRGQQVTLSCSPISGHRSVSWYQQTPGQGLQFLFEYFSETQRNKGNFPGRFSGRQFSNSRSEMNVSTLELGDSALYLCASSLVRGEHNTGELFFGEGSRLTVL.